Listed below are T cell receptor beta chains from one sample, sequenced in a study of cytomegalovirus exposure and HLA in healthy donors. TCRdb's copy holds only in-frame clones and misses some; the assay was immunoSEQ multiplex PCR. The sample lists about 140,000 clones, more than 70% seen once, with roughly 1.2% in the top ten. Sequenced material: PBMCs. The origin of the receptors is a male donor in good health and CMV-seropositive. Each CDR3 is given without its conserved first and last residue.

TRBJ2-1 | TRBV5-4 | ASSFGSSGAYNEQF
TRBJ2-7 | TRBV27 | ASSYRDGYEQY
TRBJ2-1 | TRBV4-3 | ASSYYYNSAGDEQF
TRBJ2-5 | TRBV25-1 | ASSPRRGEGDQETQY
TRBJ2-1 | TRBV27 | ASRNFGEGEF
TRBJ2-3 | TRBV4-1 | ASSQGAGRQKY
TRBJ1-5 | TRBV19 | ASSWGSRGQPQH
TRBJ2-1 | TRBV7-9 | ASNPSRDRGLGGQF
TRBJ2-5 | TRBV11-2 | ASGEGGGARGETQY
TRBJ2-1 | TRBV9 | ASSVVGGPNEQF
TRBJ2-3 | TRBV9 | ASSVGSGDTDTQY
NA | TRBV5-1 | ASSQMTGSYEQY
TRBJ1-2 | TRBV7-9 | ASSGDSQTAPNYGYT
TRBJ2-3 | TRBV30 | AWQTDTQY
TRBJ1-1 | TRBV19 | ASSRGTAEAF
TRBJ1-1 | TRBV7-9 | SSSSPRGEGF
TRBJ2-7 | TRBV6-5 | ASSYSRGLAAYEQY
TRBJ1-2 | TRBV20-1 | SPPDRVGYT
TRBJ1-1 | TRBV18 | ASSPVSGANTEAF
TRBJ2-2 | TRBV27 | ASSENRDRAITGELF
TRBJ2-1 | TRBV29-1 | SVAGTRSYNEQF
TRBJ2-6 | TRBV5-1 | ASSLDGLTHSGANVLT
TRBJ2-7 | TRBV7-2 | ASSLEGSLAGGSVYEQY
TRBJ2-2 | TRBV7-3 | ASGQNTGELF
TRBJ2-5 | TRBV5-6 | ASSLDRSGTEETQY
TRBJ1-5 | TRBV18 | ASSPGYGNNQPQH
TRBJ2-1 | TRBV5-4 | ASSSNTGTGEDNEQF
TRBJ2-1 | TRBV6-5 | ASTKGTGYNEQF
TRBJ1-1 | TRBV5-1 | ASSLAGAGGTEAF
TRBJ2-1 | TRBV28 | ASSYPGDWGGNEQF
TRBJ1-6 | TRBV19 | ASRPGGSYNSPLH
TRBJ2-3 | TRBV7-8 | ASSLVGDRQPDTQY